The entry below describes one TCR beta chain. This sample was included in a study of blood T cell repertoires in COVID-19. In the original workflow: Reference gene primer amplification gave estimated nucleated cell counts. TCRdb's table, derived via immunoSEQ multiplex PCR, lists solely in-frame clones and lacks some. The V and J calls and the clone size are those of that table, but D and trimming were determined from the DNA. Of about 400,000 clones in the sample, approximately 88% were seen once. The sequenced sample consisted of peripheral blood. This TCR was recovered from a man aged 40-50 years with acute or convalescent COVID-19.

The CDR3 region has the DNA TGTGCCAGTCGAAGACTAGCGGACAATGAGCAGTTCTTC. This translates into CASRRLADNEQFF. This chain connects TRBV19 to TRBJ2-1; 9 nucleotides line up with TRBD2. The germline V gene has CDR1 LNHDA and CDR2 SQIVND (reference sequence). The CDR3 is 13 residues long. J was trimmed by 5 bases and V by 8 bases; bases with no gene match: 4.